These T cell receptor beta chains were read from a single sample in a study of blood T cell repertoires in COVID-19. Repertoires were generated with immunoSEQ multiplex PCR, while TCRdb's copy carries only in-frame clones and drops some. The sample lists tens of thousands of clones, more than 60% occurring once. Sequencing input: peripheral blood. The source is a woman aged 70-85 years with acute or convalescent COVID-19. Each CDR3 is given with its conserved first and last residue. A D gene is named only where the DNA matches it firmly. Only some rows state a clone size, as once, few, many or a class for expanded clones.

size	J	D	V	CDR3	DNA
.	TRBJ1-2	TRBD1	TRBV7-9	CASGRQGEYGYTF	TGTGCCAGCGGGCGACAGGGAGAATATGGCTACACCTTC
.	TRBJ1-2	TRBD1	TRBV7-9	CASSSGTGNYYGYTF	TGTGCCAGCAGCTCCGGGACAGGGAATTACTATGGCTACACCTTC
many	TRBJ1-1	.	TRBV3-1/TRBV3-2	CASSQEVGGWTEAFF	TGTGCCAGCAGCCAAGAAGTAGGGGGATGGACTGAAGCTTTCTTT
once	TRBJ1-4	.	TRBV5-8	CASSFRQGKLFF	TGTGCCAGCAGCTTCCGGCAGGGGAAACTGTTTTTT
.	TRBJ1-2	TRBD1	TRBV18	CASSPQEGQGHGYTF	TGTGCCAGCTCACCCCAGGAGGGACAGGGACATGGCTACACCTTC
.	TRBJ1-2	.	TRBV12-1	CASSPLGQTDNYGYTF	TGTGCCAGCAGTCCGTTGGGACAGACCGACAACTATGGCTACACCTTC
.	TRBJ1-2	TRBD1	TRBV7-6	CASSSRDRVIYGYTF	TGTGCCAGCAGCTCCCGGGACAGGGTGATTTATGGCTACACCTTC
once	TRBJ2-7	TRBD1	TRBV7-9	CASSSDRGSYEQYF	TGTGCCAGCAGCTCAGACAGGGGCTCCTACGAGCAGTACTTC
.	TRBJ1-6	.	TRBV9	CASSPSWSYNSPLHF	TGTGCCAGCAGCCCCTCGTGGAGTTATAATTCACCCCTCCACTTT
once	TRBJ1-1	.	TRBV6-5	CASSPGRTGSVAFF	TGTGCCAGCAGTCCCGGGCGTACAGGGTCTGTAGCTTTCTTT
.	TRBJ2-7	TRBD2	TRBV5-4	CASSLVERGMYEQYF	TGTGCCAGCAGCTTGGTCGAGCGGGGAATGTACGAGCAGTACTTC
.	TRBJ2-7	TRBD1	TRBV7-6	CASTSGQGEDEQYF	TGTGCCAGCACCTCGGGACAGGGGGAGGACGAGCAGTACTTC
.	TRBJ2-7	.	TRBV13	CASNRRGGTYEQYF	TGTGCCAGCAATCGGCGCGGGGGCACCTACGAGCAGTACTTC
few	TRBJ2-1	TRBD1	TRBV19	CASSLQTGYGEQFF	TGTGCCAGTAGTCTTCAGACAGGGTATGGTGAGCAGTTCTTC
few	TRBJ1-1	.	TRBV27	CASSRWGAEAFF	TGTGCCAGCAGTCGCTGGGGGGCTGAAGCTTTCTTT
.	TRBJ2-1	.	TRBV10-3	CAISSYNEQFF	TGTGCCATCAGCAGCTACAATGAGCAGTTCTTC
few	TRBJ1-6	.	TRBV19	CASSRGSGSPLHF	TGTGCCAGTAGCAGGGGCTCGGGGTCACCCCTCCACTTT
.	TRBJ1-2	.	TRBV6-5	CASSSLGGNYGYTF	TGTGCCAGCAGTTCTTTAGGGGGAAACTATGGCTACACCTTC
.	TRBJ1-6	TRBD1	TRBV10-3	CAISTKHGTGYSPLHF	TGTGCCATCAGTACGAAGCACGGGACAGGGTATTCACCCCTCCACTTT
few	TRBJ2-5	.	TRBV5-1	CASSDPAGRQETQYF	TGCGCCAGCAGCGACCCGGCGGGCAGGCAAGAGACCCAGTACTTC
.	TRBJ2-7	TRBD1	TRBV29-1	CSVRGSSQDEQYF	TGCAGCGTCAGGGGGTCTTCGCAGGACGAGCAGTACTTC
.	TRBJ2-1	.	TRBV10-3	CAIRAGVSLYNEQFF	TGTGCCATCAGAGCCGGGGTCTCGCTCTACAATGAGCAGTTCTTC
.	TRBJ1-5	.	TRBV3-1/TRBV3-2	CASSRKNSNQPQHF	TGTGCCAGCAGCCGTAAAAATAGCAATCAGCCCCAGCATTTT
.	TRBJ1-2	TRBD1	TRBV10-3	CAISGTGPQGGGYTF	TGTGCCATCAGTGGGACGGGACCTCAGGGGGGTGGCTACACCTTC
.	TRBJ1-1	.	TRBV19	CASSINRNTEAFF	TGTGCCAGTAGTATAAACAGAAACACTGAAGCTTTCTTT
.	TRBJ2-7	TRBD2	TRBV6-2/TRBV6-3	CASSPRLAGGFYEQYF	TGTGCCAGCAGCCCTCGACTAGCGGGGGGGTTCTACGAGCAGTACTTC
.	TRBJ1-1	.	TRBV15	CATSSSYQGFYTEAFF	TGTGCCACCAGCAGCAGCTACCAGGGTTTTTACACTGAAGCTTTCTTT